This is a list of T cell receptor beta chains from one sample in a study of blood T cell repertoires in COVID-19. Repertoires were generated with immunoSEQ multiplex PCR, while TCRdb's copy carries only in-frame clones and drops some. The profile shows about 90,000 clones, 60% to 85% of them singletons. Material: peripheral blood. These receptors all come from a man aged 65-85 years with acute or convalescent COVID-19. CDR3s include the opening cysteine and the closing phenylalanine or tryptophan. A D gene is named only where the DNA matches it firmly. A row's size may be missing; if present it is once, few, many or a size class.

once	TRBV24-1	TRBJ2-3	-	TGTGCCACCAGTGATATTAGGGGCAGCCGCACAGATACGCAGTATTTT	CATSDIRGSRTDTQYF
-	TRBV28	TRBJ1-2	-	TGTGCCAGCAGTTTAGTCCCAGGGGCAGGATATGGCTACACCTTC	CASSLVPGAGYGYTF
many	TRBV29-1	TRBJ2-2	-	TGCAGCGTTGATAGCAGGGGGGATAACGGGGAGCTGTTTTTT	CSVDSRGDNGELFF
-	TRBV28	TRBJ2-1	TRBD2	TGTGCCAGCAGTTGGCTTCGACTAGCGGGAGGGAACAATGAGCAGTTCTTC	CASSWLRLAGGNNEQFF
-	TRBV27	TRBJ1-2	-	TGTGCCAGCAGCCCAAACCGGGATTCGACCTTCTACTATGGCTACACCTTC	CASSPNRDSTFYYGYTF
-	TRBV6-5	TRBJ2-7	-	TGTGCCAGCAGTCCTTCTCGTTCAGGGCGCGAGCAGTACTTC	CASSPSRSGREQYF
-	TRBV28	TRBJ2-3	-	TGTGCCAGCATCGCAGATACGCAGTATTTT	CASIADTQYF
-	TRBV19	TRBJ2-5	TRBD1	TGTGCCAGTAGTTCCCTCCGGGACAGGGCACAGGAGACCCAGTACTTC	CASSSLRDRAQETQYF
few	TRBV6-5	TRBJ2-3	TRBD2	TGTGCCAGCAGGCCTACCGGGACTAGCATAGATACGCAGTATTTT	CASRPTGTSIDTQYF
-	TRBV10-1	TRBJ2-1	TRBD1	TGCGCCAGCAGTCACACACCGGGACAGGGCAGCCATGAGCAGTTCTTC	CASSHTPGQGSHEQFF
-	TRBV10-3	TRBJ2-7	-	TGTGCCATCAGATCGAGTCGGTCTGAGCAGTACTTC	CAIRSSRSEQYF
-	TRBV5-6	TRBJ2-3	TRBD2	TGTGCCAGCAGCTTGGTGGACCCCGGACTAGCTGGCAGCACAGATACGCAGTATTTT	CASSLVDPGLAGSTDTQYF